The clone carrying this T cell receptor beta chain turned up a few times. This CDR3 spans 15 amino acids. J lost 4 bases, V lost 3 bases, and 3 bases had no gene match. CDR1 is SGHTA and CDR2 is FQGNSA in the germline V gene. Via MiXCR, TCRdb re-called the RT-PCR reads, giving one row per CDR3 protein. Among about 700,000 distinct CDR3 sequences listed, around 14% were seen once. The TCR comes from a female donor in good health, serving as a healthy control. Material for sequencing was memory CD4+ T cells from blood. The chain couples TRBV7-2 to TRBJ2-3, with TRBD1 matching 11 bases. CDR3 amino acids: CASSLDRGRSDTQYF. The CDR3 bases are TGTGCCAGCAGCTTGGACAGGGGGCGATCAGATACGCAGTATTTT.